This section outlines one T cell receptor (beta chain) sequence together with its context. The target antigen is unknown. The data were obtained in a study of monozygotic twins with inflammatory bowel disease. Findings of the study overall: T cell subtypes were not distinguishable in this analysis.

TCRdb reanalyzed the 5' RACE reads, giving one entry per CDR3 protein sequence and no DNA. This sample's table has approximately 400,000 distinct CDR3 sequences. The sample was blood. The clonotype was recovered from a human donor with ulcerative colitis or Crohn's disease, or a healthy co-twin of an affected twin (not recorded which).

The chain's CDR3 is CATSIGGDEQFF. The chain links TRBV19 to TRBJ2-1; there is no DNA to check the TCRdb D call of TRBD2. Germline-derived CDR1 and CDR2 are LNHDA and SQIVND (reference sequence). CDR3 size: 12 residues.